The clone carrying this TCR beta chain came up once. The protocol was immunoSEQ multiplex PCR, while the TCRdb copy is restricted to in-frame clones and leaves out a portion. The sample has about 120,000 clones, under 95% seen once. The sample originates from a study of T cell changes during pregnancy in multiple sclerosis. The germline V and J ends were trimmed by 2 bases and 6 bases, with 14 bases remaining between them. Germline V gene lookup returns CDR1 SEHNR and CDR2 FQNEAQ (reference sequence). This CDR3 region has 15 residues. The source of this sequence is a female donor with multiple sclerosis, enrolled in a pregnancy study. J is TRBJ2-1 and V is TRBV7-9, with D unclear. Specimen: peripheral blood, collected before pregnancy. The CDR3 here is CASSLIPGFPNEQFF. The CDR3 DNA reads as TGTGCCAGCAGCTTAATTCCCGGGTTCCCCAATGAGCAGTTCTTC.